At least ten counts were recorded for the clone carrying this TCR beta chain. Antigen specificity is unknown. The data originate from a study of T cell repertoires in cytomegalovirus infection. Study at large: Public TCR beta signatures indicated both CMV infection and matching HLA type.

One entry per CDR3 protein, called by TCRdb with MiXCR from the reads. The profile covers some 270,000 distinct CDR3 sequences, with 22% appearing a single time and roughly 20% taken by the ten largest. Overall study findings and caveats: In two of eight donors, the top clonotype was HLA-C-restricted CMV-specific.

The V segment lost 4 bases and the J segment 7 bases; nucleotides outside the gene matches: 2. This CDR3 has 13 residues. From germline, CDR1 is LGHNT and CDR2 FRNRAP. Sample: cultured PBMCs, taken from culture after CMV antigen stimulation. The receptor was derived from a human donor in good health (CMV status not recorded). Some clones in this sample may be carry-over from other donors' samples. The chain joins TRBV12-5 to TRBJ2-1; 9 positions match TRBD2. Here the CDR3 reads CASGSGLANEQFF. CDR3 coding DNA: TGTGCTAGTGGTTCGGGACTAGCTAATGAGCAGTTCTTC.